Below are 27 T cell receptor beta chains sequenced from a single sample in a study of early T cells in non-severe SARS-CoV-2 infection. From the 5' RACE reads, TCRdb called clonotypes with MiXCR, one entry per CDR3 protein. The data contain roughly 70,000 distinct CDR3 sequences, around 12% of them singletons. The sample was whole blood. All receptors derive from an adult who was a healthcare worker with PCR-confirmed SARS-CoV-2 infection or an uninfected control (not recorded which).

The rearrangement uses TRBV4-3 and TRBJ2-1; D unresolved. CDR1 and CDR2 from the germline V gene are LGHNA and YSLEER. The CDR3 sequence is 13 residues long. V was trimmed by 0 bases and J by 8 bases, leaving 8 bases between them. This chain's CDR3 is CASSQDRQDEQFF. In DNA, the CDR3 is TGCGCCAGCAGCCAAGACCGCCAGGATGAGCAGTTCTTC.

This clonotype has at least ten counts. This chain uses TRBV20-1 with TRBJ2-7; possible D gene TRBD2, 5 bases. From germline, CDR1 is DFQATT and CDR2 SNEGSKA (reference sequence). V lost 6 bases to trimming and J lost 0 bases, with 12 bases between them. The CDR3 length is 13 residues. The CDR3 reads CSAVGASSYEQYF. CDR3 nucleotide sequence: TGCAGTGCCGTGGGAGCGAGCTCCTACGAGCAGTACTTC.

V usage is TRBV7-2 and J usage is TRBJ2-3; possible D gene TRBD2, 6 bases. This CDR3 contains 15 residues. CDR1 SGHTA and CDR2 FQGNSA come from the germline V gene. V lost 6 bases, J lost 5 bases, and 18 bases lay in between. The CDR3 protein is CASSSGSTHEDTQYF. The CDR3, as DNA: TGTGCCAGCAGTTCCGGGAGCACCCACGAAGATACGCAGTATTTT. Filled out from reference TRBV7-2 and TRBJ2-3, the complete variable domain reads GAGVSQSPSNKVTEKGKDVELRCDPISGHTALYWYRQSLGQGLEFLIYFQGNSAPDKSGLPSDRFSAERTGGSVSTLTIQRTQQEDSAVYLCASSSGSTHEDTQYFGPGTRLTVL.

This clonotype has ten or more counts. The chain joins TRBV7-8 to TRBJ2-5, with 7 nucleotides matching TRBD2. This CDR3 is 16 amino acids long. The germline V gene encodes CDR1 SGHVS and CDR2 FQNEAQ. The V gene end was trimmed by 0 bases and the J gene end by 2 bases; junction bases not matched to a gene: 6. As DNA, the CDR3 is TGTGCCAGCAGCTTAGCGGGAGGGCCGGGACAAGAGACCCAGTACTTC. Protein: CASSLAGGPGQETQYF.

Ten or more counts support this clonotype. This chain connects TRBV20-1 to TRBJ2-1; D gene ambiguous. CDR1 is DFQATT and CDR2 is SNEGSKA in the germline V gene (reference sequence). V dropped 7 bases and J dropped 3 bases, with 10 bases sitting between them. The CDR3 is 12 amino acids. The CDR3 region has the DNA TGCAGTGTCAAGGATTACTACAATGAGCAGTTCTTC. Protein product: CSVKDYYNEQFF.

This clonotype was counted many times. V gene TRBV11-2 combines with J gene TRBJ1-1; D might be TRBD1 (6 bases). V shed 3 bases and J shed 4 bases, with 21 bases lying between them. Per germline, CDR1 SGHAT and CDR2 FQNNGV. The CDR3 sequence is 17 residues long. The CDR3: CASSFGGARQKVTEAFF. The CDR3 bases are TGTGCCAGCAGCTTTGGGGGGGCCCGTCAGAAGGTCACTGAAGCTTTCTTT.

In its sample, this clonotype was seen once. The rearrangement joins TRBV28 to TRBJ2-2; D possibly corresponds to TRBD1 (5 bases). In germline, CDR1 is MDHEN, CDR2 SYDVKM. This CDR3 spans 13 amino acids. Trimming removed 7 bases at V and 4 bases at J, with 10 bases between. CDR3 sequence reads: CASTAGSTGELFF. CDR3 coding DNA: TGTGCCAGCACGGCAGGGTCCACCGGGGAGCTGTTTTTT.

This clonotype has more than one count but fewer than ten. The genes are TRBV7-9 and TRBJ2-5; D may be TRBD2 (5 bases). CDR3 length: 15 residues. Trimming took 5 bases from V and 1 from J, leaving 14 bases between them. Germline V gives CDR1 SEHNR, CDR2 FQNEAQ (reference sequence). In nucleotides, the CDR3 is TGTGCCAGCAGCCGGGGAAATATGATCCAAGAGACCCAGTACTTC. Protein: CASSRGNMIQETQYF.

This clonotype has at least ten counts. The chain joins TRBV20-1 to TRBJ2-4; D gene uncertain. CDR1 is DFQATT, CDR2 SNEGSKA, per germline (reference sequence). This CDR3 has 16 residues. Deletions cut 0 bases from V and 0 bases from J, with 12 bases between. Here the CDR3 reads CSARDPAAKAKNIQYF. The CDR3 region has the DNA TGCAGTGCTAGAGATCCAGCAGCCAAAGCCAAAAACATTCAGTACTTC.

By share of the sample, this clonotype is medium-sized. The chain has TRBV20-1 and TRBJ1-1, with D possibly TRBD1 on 5 matching bases. Germline CDR1 and CDR2: DFQATT and SNEGSKA (reference sequence). This CDR3 has 12 amino acids. V lost 6 bases and J lost 1, with 9 bases in between. The CDR3 protein is CSARTGNTEAFF. The CDR3 DNA follows: TGCAGTGCCCGTACAGGGAACACTGAAGCTTTCTTT.

This clonotype occurred a few times. The rearrangement uses TRBV7-9 and TRBJ2-7; no definite D call. The V gene lost 5 bases and the J gene lost 2 bases, with 10 bases spanning the gap. The CDR3 loop spans 13 amino acids. Germline V CDR1 and CDR2: SEHNR, FQNEAQ (reference sequence). The CDR3 here is CASSPTPTYEQYF. DNA for the CDR3: TGTGCCAGCAGCCCAACACCGACCTACGAGCAGTACTTC.

This chain joins TRBV7-8 and TRBJ2-7; no definite D call. Germline CDR1 is SGHVS and CDR2 is FQNEAQ. CDR3 length: 13 amino acids. Trimming removed 3 bases from V and 3 bases from J, with 9 bases in between. Here the CDR3 DNA reads TGTGCCAGCAGCTTCCCCCCGGACTACGAGCAGTACTTC. Encoded protein: CASSFPPDYEQYF.

This clonotype was seen at least ten times. The chain links TRBV10-3 to TRBJ1-3, with D unclear. V lost 2 bases to trimming and J lost 0 bases, with 8 bases between them. This CDR3 comprises 15 residues. CDR1 and CDR2 (germline): ENHRY, SYGVKD. The DNA of the CDR3 is TGTGCCATCAGTGAGAACTCTTACTCTGGAAACACCATATATTTT. Translated, it gives CAISENSYSGNTIYF.

This clonotype showed up just a few times. The V gene is TRBV12-3 or TRBV12-4, the J gene TRBJ2-3; TRBD2 agrees at 7 bases. With 3 bases clipped from V and 4 bases from J, the junction kept 7 bases outside the gene matches. This CDR3 spans 15 amino acids. CDR3 in amino acids: CASSFDQRGSDTQYF. In nucleotides, the CDR3 is TGTGCCAGCAGTTTTGATCAGCGGGGCTCAGATACGCAGTATTTT.

This clonotype was detected a few times. V is TRBV7-2 and J is TRBJ2-5, with 11 bases lining up with TRBD2. In germline, CDR1 is SGHTA, CDR2 FQGNSA. V lost 1 base and J lost 0; bases outside the gene matches: 10. The CDR3 contains 19 residues. In DNA, the CDR3 is TGTGCCAGCAGCTTAGGGCCCCTAGCGGGGGGCCCGTACCAAGAGACCCAGTACTTC. Amino acids: CASSLGPLAGGPYQETQYF.

This clonotype was counted at least ten times. The chain recombines TRBV7-8 with TRBJ2-1; 8 bases match TRBD2. The V gene's germline CDR1 is SGHVS and CDR2 FQNEAQ. With V trimmed by 5 bases and J by 6 bases, 12 bases remained unmatched. The CDR3 has 16 amino acids. The CDR3 nucleotides read TGTGCCAGCAGCCTGCTAACCTCGGGAGGGCTCAATGAGCAGTTCTTC. It yields the protein CASSLLTSGGLNEQFF.

This clonotype was counted ten times or more. J is TRBJ1-1 and V is TRBV7-6, with 9 bases identical to TRBD1. CDR3 length: 14 residues. V was pared by 5 bases and J by 1 base, with 2 bases of the junction left unmatched. The germline gives CDR1 SGHVS, CDR2 FNYEAQ. The CDR3: CASSMGQGNTEAFF. The CDR3 DNA reads TGTGCCAGCAGCATGGGACAGGGGAACACTGAAGCTTTCTTT.

This clonotype was observed at least ten times. The V gene is TRBV18, the J gene TRBJ2-1; D call uncertain. CDR1 KGHSH and CDR2 LQKENI come from the germline V gene. The CDR3 runs 13 residues. V gave up 3 bases and J gave up 8 bases, with 11 bases separating them. For the CDR3, the DNA is TGTGCCAGCTCACCCTCTAGGTTGCATGAGCAGTTCTTC. Translation: CASSPSRLHEQFF.

This clonotype was recorded at least ten times. The chain employs TRBV29-1 and TRBJ2-7; D might be TRBD2 (7 bases). Germline V gives CDR1 SQVTM, CDR2 ANQGSEA. CDR3 size: 13 residues. V gave up 7 bases and J gave up 5 bases, with 18 bases separating them. This CDR3 is CSGEGEGHHEQYF. The DNA for the CDR3 is TGCAGCGGTGAGGGGGAGGGCCACCACGAGCAGTACTTC.

The table lists this clonotype with many counts. In nucleotides, the CDR3 is TGTGCCAGCGGGTCTAACTATGGCTACACCTTC. Translation gives CASGSNYGYTF. The chain carries TRBV7-6 and TRBJ1-2; D unclear. Per the germline V gene, CDR1 is SGHVS and CDR2 is FNYEAQ. This CDR3 has 11 amino acids. Trimming left V 8 bases short and J 0 bases short, with 4 bases between.

This clonotype was detected many times. The rearrangement joins TRBV27 to TRBJ2-1, with 11 bases identical to TRBD2. CDR3 length equals 19 residues. Losses at the gene ends were 1 base for V and 10 bases for J; bases not matched to a gene: 18. Germline V gene sequence: CDR1 MNHEY, CDR2 SMNVEV (reference sequence). The CDR3 loop reads CASSLWGSSGRRRLGEQFF. Written as DNA, the CDR3 is TGTGCCAGCAGTTTATGGGGGTCTAGCGGGAGGCGGAGGTTAGGAGAGCAGTTCTTC.

This clonotype came up many times. The chain is built from TRBV7-2 and TRBJ1-5; D gene uncertain. Per the germline V gene, CDR1 is SGHTA and CDR2 is FQGNSA. V lost 3 bases and J lost 5, with 11 bases in between. This CDR3 spans 14 amino acids. This CDR3 is CASSFMTGDQPQHF. In DNA, the CDR3 is TGTGCCAGCAGCTTTATGACGGGAGATCAGCCCCAGCATTTT.

This clonotype showed up many times. V and J are TRBV10-2 and TRBJ1-1; D is unclear. This CDR3 contains 13 residues. The V and J ends lost 3 bases and 7 bases respectively, with 12 bases between them. The germline V gene has CDR1 WSHSY and CDR2 SAAADI. In DNA, the CDR3 is TGCGCCAGCAGTGAAAATTGGAGACGTGAAGCTTTCTTT. This gives the protein CASSENWRREAFF.

Comments on this clonotype: This sequence may be a read error, since a much larger clone differs from it by one base. The CDR3 DNA reads TGCAGTGCTAGCACAAACCCGACAGGGTCTATCTACGAGCAGTACTTC. Its protein product is CSASTNPTGSIYEQYF. The chain links TRBV20-1 to TRBJ2-7; the match to TRBD1 covers 7 bases. V gave up 3 bases and J gave up 3 bases; unmatched junction bases: 14. This CDR3 is 16 amino acids long. The germline V gene has CDR1 DFQATT and CDR2 SNEGSKA (reference sequence).

The chain has TRBV7-2 and TRBJ2-2; TRBD2 is a possible D gene (5 bases). Germline CDR1 reads SGHTA; CDR2 reads FQGNSA. Trimming removed 1 base at V and 7 bases at J, with 7 bases between. This CDR3 has 13 amino acids. The CDR3 loop is CASSLVAGGELFF. Written as DNA, the CDR3 is TGTGCCAGCAGCTTAGTTGCGGGCGGGGAGCTGTTTTTT.

This clonotype was observed at least ten times. The chain uses TRBV12-3 or TRBV12-4 and TRBJ2-7; D not resolved. With 5 bases removed from V and 7 bases from J, the gap between germline ends came to 12 bases. The CDR3 is made up of 12 amino acids. CDR3 DNA sequence: TGTGCCAGCAGTCCGCAAGGGTGGGAGCAGTACTTC. It is translated as CASSPQGWEQYF.

The rearrangement uses TRBV5-1 and TRBJ2-7; 8 nucleotides agree with TRBD2. The CDR3 spans 16 residues. The junction had 8 bases not matched to a gene; V was cut back by 0 bases and J by 3 bases. Germline loops: CDR1 SGHRS, CDR2 YFSETQ. The CDR3 bases are TGCGCCAGCAGCTTGGCCAAAGCGGGAGTGAACTACGAGCAGTACTTC. It yields the protein CASSLAKAGVNYEQYF.